What follows are 22 T cell receptor beta chains derived from one specimen sequenced in a study of shared clonotypes between healthy human individuals (dated by TCRdb to the early 2020s). Libraries were prepared through the immunoSEQ multiplex PCR assay. TCRdb obtained this table from immuneACCESS and retained in-frame rearrangements with V and J assigned. These tables miss some clones; where compared with another copy, unresolved V genes account for less than half of the shortfall, and the remainder is unexplained. The sample includes around 2.5 million clones, with roughly 93% observed a single time. The ten largest make up 0.36% of the sample. The sequencing input was naive CD4+ T cells from PBMCs. Read against the paper, the sample's cell subset or site label means: CD45RA+ positively selected. These receptors originate from a man between 18 and 29 years old in good health. Some clones in this sample may be carry-over from other donors' samples.

The V and J genes are TRBV6-5 and TRBJ2-7; 10 positions agree with TRBD2. V shed 6 bases, J shed 2 bases, and the junction held 7 bases outside the gene matches. In germline, CDR1 is MNHEY, CDR2 SVGAGI. The length of the CDR3 is 15 residues. CDR3 protein: CASRSPSGGTYEQYF. DNA of the CDR3: TGTGCCAGCAGGTCCCCTAGCGGGGGCACCTACGAGCAGTACTTC.

CDR3 coding DNA: TGTGCCAGCAGCTGGAGAGGTACGCAGTATTTT. Protein product: CASSWRGTQYF. This sequence joins TRBV28 and TRBJ2-3; no definite D call. Trimming took 6 bases from V and 8 from J, leaving 9 bases between them. Germline V CDR1 and CDR2: MDHEN, SYDVKM. The CDR3 extends over 11 amino acids.

The chain is built from TRBV18 and TRBJ2-7; TRBD2 might be the D (5 bases). The CDR3 loop spans 14 amino acids. CDR1 and CDR2 from the germline V gene are KGHSH and LQKENI. Trimming shortened V by 3 bases and J by 5 bases, and 14 bases separated the two germline ends. The CDR3 coding sequence is TGTGCCAGCTCACCTGCAAGAGGGCAGCACGAGCAGTACTTC. It encodes CASSPARGQHEQYF.

This sequence joins TRBV2 and TRBJ2-1; tentative D call: TRBD2 (6 bases). This CDR3 contains 13 residues. CDR1 is SNHLY, CDR2 FYNNEI, per germline. V shed 9 bases and J shed 12 bases, with 21 bases lying between them. The CDR3 region has the DNA TGTGCCAGAGGGACTTTTCAAGATGATTGGCAGTTCTTC. This sequence encodes CARGTFQDDWQFF.

The rearrangement uses TRBV7-3 and TRBJ2-3, with TRBD1 matching 9 bases. This CDR3 contains 12 residues. The V and J ends lost 1 base and 10 bases, in that order; junction bases with no gene match: 0. The germline gives CDR1 SGHTA, CDR2 FQGTGA. The CDR3 spells CASSLRTGAQYF. CDR3 nucleotide sequence: TGTGCCAGCAGCTTAAGGACAGGGGCGCAGTATTTT.

This chain joins TRBV7-3 and TRBJ2-5; the D gene is possibly TRBD2 (6 bases). V was clipped by 5 bases and J by 3 bases, with 16 bases between them. Germline assignment: CDR1 SGHTA and CDR2 FQGTGA. CDR3 length: 15 residues. CDR3 amino acids: CASSPRDGGEETQYF. CDR3 nucleotides: TGTGCCAGCAGCCCAAGGGACGGAGGGGAAGAGACCCAGTACTTC.

This chain joins TRBV5-1 and TRBJ1-1, with D perhaps matching TRBD1 (5 bases). The CDR3 is made up of 15 amino acids. Looked up from germline, CDR1 is SGHRS and CDR2 is YFSETQ. Trimming removed 0 bases from V and 4 bases from J, with 13 bases in between. The chain's CDR3 is CASSLGGAQGTEAFF. The CDR3 nucleotides are TGCGCCAGCAGCTTGGGAGGGGCTCAGGGCACTGAAGCTTTCTTT.

The rearrangement uses TRBV9 and TRBJ2-3, with D possibly matching TRBD2 (5 bases). Looked up from germline, CDR1 is SGDLS and CDR2 is YYNGEE. The CDR3 length is 15 residues. The V and J ends lost 1 base and 0 bases respectively, with 9 bases between them. In nucleotides, the CDR3 is TGTGCCAGCAGCGTACAGCGGAAGAGCACAGATACGCAGTATTTT. This gives the protein CASSVQRKSTDTQYF.

This chain connects TRBV28 to TRBJ2-2, with 8 bases identical to TRBD2. The CDR3 covers 14 residues. Per germline, CDR1 MDHEN and CDR2 SYDVKM. The trim removed 1 base at V and 14 bases at J, leaving 9 bases unmatched. DNA of the CDR3: TGTGCCAGCAGTTTATTGGAGCGGGAGAGGTCCCTGTTTTTT. This gives the protein CASSLLERERSLFF.

The chain uses TRBV14 and TRBJ2-7; TRBD1 matches at 9 bases. Trimming cost V 4 bases and J 5 bases; bases outside gene matches: 9. This CDR3 spans 15 amino acids. The germline CDR1 and CDR2 sequences are SGHDN and FVKESK. DNA for the CDR3: TGTGCCAGCAGCCGTTGGACAGGGGAGGGCCACGAGCAGTACTTC. It is translated as CASSRWTGEGHEQYF.

V and J are TRBV5-4 and TRBJ2-3; 7 positions match TRBD2. The CDR3 contains 14 residues. Germline CDR1 and CDR2: SGHNT and YYREEE (reference sequence). The trim removed 1 base at V and 4 bases at J, leaving 3 bases unmatched. DNA of the CDR3: TGTGCCAGCAGCTTGAGGGCGGGAGCAGATACGCAGTATTTT. It codes for CASSLRAGADTQYF.

The chain recombines TRBV5-1 with TRBJ1-3; D gene uncertain. Germline V gives CDR1 SGHRS, CDR2 YFSETQ. The length of the CDR3 is 14 residues. With 1 base removed from V and 4 bases from J, the gap between germline ends came to 9 bases. The CDR3 nucleotides are TGCGCCAGCAGCTTGTTCGGGCCCGGAAACACCATATATTTT. Translating gives CASSLFGPGNTIYF.

The V gene is TRBV9, the J gene TRBJ2-3, with 7 bases matching TRBD1. V gave up 3 bases and J gave up 5 bases; unmatched junction bases: 9. The CDR3 loop spans 15 amino acids. In germline, CDR1 is SGDLS, CDR2 YYNGEE. This CDR3 reads CASSAPGTAVDTQYF. The CDR3 DNA is TGTGCCAGCAGCGCCCCCGGGACAGCAGTAGATACGCAGTATTTT.

V is TRBV6-5 and J is TRBJ1-4; TRBD1 agrees at 7 bases. Germline loops: CDR1 MNHEY, CDR2 SVGAGI. The V and J ends lost 4 bases and 3 bases, in that order; junction bases with no gene match: 8. CDR3 length equals 16 residues. CDR3 protein: CASSSANRGSNEKLFF. The CDR3 DNA follows: TGTGCCAGCAGTTCGGCGAACAGGGGATCTAATGAAAAACTGTTTTTT.

This chain links TRBV19 with TRBJ1-2, with D maybe TRBD1 (6 bases). CDR3 length: 15 amino acids. V lost 6 bases and J lost 8, with 22 bases in between. The germline gives CDR1 LNHDA, CDR2 SQIVND (reference sequence). For the CDR3, the DNA is TGTGCCAGTAGCCCGGGCCGTCAGGGGCGCAGGGGCTACACCTTC. This encodes CASSPGRQGRRGYTF.

The chain carries TRBV9 and TRBJ1-1; no clear D. Between the trimmed V and J ends, which lost 4 bases and 0 bases, there was a span of 13 bases. The V gene's germline CDR1 is SGDLS and CDR2 YYNGEE. This CDR3 has 15 residues. CDR3 bases: TGTGCCAGCAGCCCAACCGGGTCGATGAACACTGAAGCTTTCTTT. It is translated as CASSPTGSMNTEAFF.

The chain combines TRBV5-1 with TRBJ2-1; D remains ambiguous. There are 15 residues in the CDR3. The germline CDR1 and CDR2 sequences are SGHRS and YFSETQ. Trimming shortened V by 5 bases and J by 1 base, and 13 bases separated the two germline ends. The CDR3, as DNA: TGCGCCAGCAGTTCGGACGGAGAATCCTACAATGAGCAGTTCTTC. Translating it yields CASSSDGESYNEQFF.

The gene calls are TRBV18 and TRBJ1-5; 8 bases agree with TRBD1. The V and J ends lost 8 bases and 1 base, in that order; junction bases with no gene match: 7. CDR3 length: 15 amino acids. CDR1 KGHSH and CDR2 LQKENI come from the germline V gene. CDR3 residues: CASTAQGASNQPQHF. DNA for the CDR3: TGTGCCAGCACGGCTCAGGGGGCGAGCAATCAGCCCCAGCATTTT.

To note about this clone: Other DNA variants within this sample encode the same CDR3. V is TRBV15 and J is TRBJ2-1; no definite D call. V shed 0 bases and J shed 5 bases, with 5 bases lying between them. Germline assignment: CDR1 LNHNV and CDR2 YYDKDF (reference sequence). The CDR3 has 13 residues. CDR3 loop: CATSRDPNNEQFF. As DNA, the CDR3 is TGTGCCACCAGCAGAGATCCCAACAATGAGCAGTTCTTC. Full variable domain (remainder filled in from reference TRBV15 and TRBJ2-1): DAMVIQNPRYQVTQFGKPVTLSCSQTLNHNVMYWYQQKSSQAPKLLFHYYDKDFNNEADTPDNFQSRRPNTSFCFLDIRSPGLGDTAMYLCATSRDPNNEQFFGPGTRLTVL.

The V gene is TRBV5-1, the J gene TRBJ2-7; the match to TRBD1 covers 8 bases. With 2 bases clipped from V and 5 bases from J, the junction kept 6 bases outside the gene matches. The CDR3 spans 14 residues. Germline CDR1 and CDR2: SGHRS and YFSETQ. CDR3 DNA: TGCGCCAGCAGCTTCCAGGGGGCTGGTCACGAGCAGTACTTC. Protein product: CASSFQGAGHEQYF.

This clone was detected once. The chain couples TRBV30 to TRBJ1-5; D is perhaps TRBD1 (5 bases). Between the trimmed V and J ends, which lost 2 bases and 2 bases, there was a span of 7 bases. Germline CDR1 is GTSNPN and CDR2 is SVGIG (reference sequence). This CDR3 region has 13 residues. The CDR3 nucleotides read TGTGCCTGGAGTTGGGACCGCAATCAGCCCCAGCATTTT. This sequence encodes CAWSWDRNQPQHF.

The CDR3 loop is CASSQDRDEKLFF. The CDR3 nucleotides are TGCGCCAGCAGCCAGGACAGGGACGAAAAACTGTTTTTT. J is TRBJ1-4 and V is TRBV5-1; 8 nucleotides align to TRBD1. CDR1 and CDR2 from the germline V gene are SGHRS and YFSETQ. The CDR3 sequence is 13 residues long. With V trimmed by 4 bases and J by 8 bases, 4 bases remained unmatched.